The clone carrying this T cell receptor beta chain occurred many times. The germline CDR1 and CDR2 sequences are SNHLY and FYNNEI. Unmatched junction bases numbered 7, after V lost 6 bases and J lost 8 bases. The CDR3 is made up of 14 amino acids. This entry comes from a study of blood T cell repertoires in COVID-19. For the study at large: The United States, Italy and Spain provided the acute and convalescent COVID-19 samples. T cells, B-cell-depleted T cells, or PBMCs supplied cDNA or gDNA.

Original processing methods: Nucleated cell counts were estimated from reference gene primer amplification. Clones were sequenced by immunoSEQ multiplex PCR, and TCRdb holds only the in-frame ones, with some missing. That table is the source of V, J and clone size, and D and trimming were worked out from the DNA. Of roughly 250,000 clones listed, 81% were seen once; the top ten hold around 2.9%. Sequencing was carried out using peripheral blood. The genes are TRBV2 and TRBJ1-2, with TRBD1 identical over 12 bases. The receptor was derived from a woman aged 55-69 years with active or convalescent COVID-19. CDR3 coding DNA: TGTGCCAGCAGCAGGGGACAGGGGGCGGGCGGCTACACCTTC. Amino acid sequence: CASSRGQGAGGYTF.